Presented here are 28 T cell receptor beta chains from one specimen sequenced in a study of T cell responses to AZD1222 COVID-19 vaccine. Produced via immunoSEQ multiplex PCR; TCRdb's table is partial and in-frame only. The sample lists about 45,000 clones, roughly 75% occurring once. The starting material was peripheral blood, obtained on day 0 of AZD1222 vaccination. Receptor source: an adult in good health.

The table lists this clone with a count of one. This chain joins TRBV5-1 and TRBJ1-3, with unresolved D. There are 14 residues in the CDR3. Germline V CDR1 and CDR2: SGHRS, YFSETQ. The V end lost 3 bases, the J end lost 12 bases, and 19 bases lay between the germline ends. This CDR3 is CASSSESFIPRIYF. In DNA form, the CDR3 reads TGCGCCAGCAGCTCAGAATCCTTCATCCCACGCATATATTTT.

The V call is TRBV7-2, the J call TRBJ2-3, with 15 bases matching TRBD2. The germline CDR1 and CDR2 sequences are SGHTA and FQGNSA. There are 18 residues in the CDR3. The J segment lost 0 bases and the V segment lost 5 bases, leaving 6 bases of the junction unmatched. As DNA, the CDR3 is TGTGCCAGCAGCCCGAGGGGACTAGCGGGGGGTAGCACAGATACGCAGTATTTT. Protein sequence: CASSPRGLAGGSTDTQYF.

The genes are TRBV19 and TRBJ2-3, with 8 bases identical to TRBD1. The length of the CDR3 is 15 residues. The junction had 5 bases not matched to a gene; V was cut back by 4 bases and J by 2 bases. Germline assignment: CDR1 LNHDA and CDR2 SQIVND (reference sequence). In DNA form, the CDR3 reads TGTGCCAGTAGTAACCCAGGGGGCCCCACAGATACGCAGTATTTT. Translating it yields CASSNPGGPTDTQYF.

The chain has TRBV5-1 and TRBJ2-5; 11 bases map to TRBD2. In germline, CDR1 is SGHRS, CDR2 YFSETQ. J gave up 2 bases and V 0 bases, and 3 bases lay outside the gene matches. The CDR3 runs to 16 residues. Written as DNA, the CDR3 is TGCGCCAGCAGCTTGGCCGGGACTAGCGGACAAGAGACCCAGTACTTC. This sequence encodes CASSLAGTSGQETQYF.

The J gene is TRBJ1-1, the V gene TRBV28, with 7 bases lining up with TRBD1. V lost 7 bases, J lost 7 bases, and 12 bases stayed unmatched. The CDR3 runs to 14 residues. From germline, CDR1 is MDHEN and CDR2 SYDVKM. CDR3 amino acids: CASTQLITGDEAFF. In nucleotides, the CDR3 is TGTGCCAGCACCCAACTCATCACAGGGGATGAAGCTTTCTTT.

This chain links TRBV9 with TRBJ2-3; D is uncertain. Trimming removed 0 bases from V and 1 base from J, with 9 bases in between. Looked up from germline, CDR1 is SGDLS and CDR2 is YYNGEE. The CDR3 runs to 15 residues. CDR3 residues: CASSVGNLGTDTQYF. The CDR3 DNA follows: TGTGCCAGCAGCGTAGGAAATCTCGGCACAGATACGCAGTATTTT.

This chain links TRBV7-8 with TRBJ1-2, with D possibly TRBD1 on 5 matching bases. The germline V and J ends were trimmed by 1 base and 8 bases, with 11 bases remaining between them. The CDR3 loop spans 13 amino acids. Looked up from germline, CDR1 is SGHVS and CDR2 is FQNEAQ. DNA for the CDR3: TGTGCCAGCAGCTTAGGGCAGGGAAGGGGCTACACCTTC. This sequence encodes CASSLGQGRGYTF.

The genes are TRBV2 and TRBJ1-1, with D perhaps TRBD1 (5 bases). Germline values: CDR1 SNHLY, CDR2 FYNNEI. This CDR3 is 12 amino acids long. V was clipped by 3 bases and J by 5 bases, with 7 bases between them. DNA of the CDR3: TGTGCCAGCAGTGATGGGGGTACTGAAGCTTTCTTT. Amino acid sequence: CASSDGGTEAFF.

The chain uses TRBV11-2 and TRBJ2-3; the match to TRBD2 covers 7 bases. This CDR3 is built from 14 residues. The germline V gene encodes CDR1 SGHAT and CDR2 FQNNGV. Germline trimming cut 5 bases from V and 0 bases from J; bases unmatched to any gene: 2. The CDR3 spells CASSGAGSTDTQYF. The DNA for the CDR3 is TGTGCCAGCAGCGGAGCGGGGAGCACAGATACGCAGTATTTT.

About this clone: The sample has other DNA sequences that encode this CDR3 too. The chain recombines TRBV10-3 with TRBJ2-7; D is possibly TRBD2 (5 bases). CDR1 and CDR2 from the germline V gene are ENHRY and SYGVKD. V was trimmed by 8 bases and J by 0 bases, leaving 8 bases between them. The CDR3 length is 12 residues. CDR3 sequence reads: CAISAGSYEQYF. CDR3 coding DNA: TGTGCCATCTCTGCGGGCTCCTACGAGCAGTACTTC.

A few counts support this clone. The rearrangement joins TRBV7-9 to TRBJ2-3; the match to TRBD2 covers 9 bases. Per germline, CDR1 SEHNR and CDR2 FQNEAQ (reference sequence). The CDR3 sequence is 17 residues long. The junction had 9 bases not matched to a gene; V was cut back by 5 bases and J by 0 bases. Written as DNA, the CDR3 is TGTGCCAGCAGCCAACCTCGACTAGCGGAGAGCACAGATACGCAGTATTTT. Translating gives CASSQPRLAESTDTQYF.

This clone appeared once. The rearrangement links TRBV6-5 to TRBJ2-5; the D gene is possibly TRBD2 (6 bases). Germline V gives CDR1 MNHEY, CDR2 SVGAGI. This CDR3 is built from 14 residues. V was clipped by 4 bases and J by 5 bases, with 14 bases between them. The CDR3 spells CASSLRLVQETQYF. DNA of the CDR3: TGTGCCAGCAGTTTAAGACTAGTGCAGGAGACCCAGTACTTC.

The chain joins TRBV27 to TRBJ1-2, with D maybe TRBD1 (6 bases). Trimming took off 2 bases at V and 2 bases at J, with 6 bases between the two ends. CDR3 size: 13 residues. Germline assignment: CDR1 MNHEY and CDR2 SMNVEV (reference sequence). DNA for the CDR3: TGTGCCAGCAGTTTACAGGGGAACTATGGCTACACCTTC. This codes for CASSLQGNYGYTF.

The chain links TRBV7-6 to TRBJ2-3; 10 positions agree with TRBD1. Per the germline V gene, CDR1 is SGHVS and CDR2 is FNYEAQ. The CDR3 is 16 residues long. J gave up 0 bases and V 4 bases, and 4 bases lay outside the gene matches. This chain's CDR3 is CASSSRTGGSTDTQYF. The CDR3 nucleotides read TGTGCCAGCAGCTCGCGGACAGGGGGAAGCACAGATACGCAGTATTTT.

V usage is TRBV2 and J usage is TRBJ2-1, with TRBD1 identical over 8 bases. The CDR3 consists of 16 residues. The trim removed 8 bases at V and 5 bases at J, leaving 14 bases unmatched. Germline-derived CDR1 and CDR2 are SNHLY and FYNNEI. CDR3 in DNA: TGTGCCAGCGGGGGGAGAGGACAGGGATGGAACAATGAGCAGTTCTTC. Translated, it gives CASGGRGQGWNNEQFF. Filled out from reference TRBV2 and TRBJ2-1, the complete variable domain reads EPEVTQTPSHQVTQMGQEVILRCVPISNHLYFYWYRQILGQKVEFLVSFYNNEISEKSEIFDDQFSVERPDGSNFTLKIRSTKLEDSAMYFCASGGRGQGWNNEQFFGPGTRLTVL.

The genes are TRBV2 and TRBJ1-3; the match to TRBD1 covers 7 bases. The CDR3 is 14 amino acids. The germline CDR1 and CDR2 sequences are SNHLY and FYNNEI. The J segment lost 9 bases and the V segment lost 6 bases, leaving 11 bases of the junction unmatched. DNA of the CDR3: TGTGCCAGCAGCGGACAGGTTGGGTTTGGCACCATATATTTT. Its protein is CASSGQVGFGTIYF.

V gene TRBV14 combines with J gene TRBJ1-3, with a weak D call TRBD1 (5 bases). CDR3 length: 13 amino acids. V was cut by 5 bases and J by 8 bases, with 13 bases left in between. The V gene's germline CDR1 is SGHDN and CDR2 FVKESK. The CDR3 spells CASSFGASDTIYF. In DNA form, the CDR3 reads TGTGCCAGCAGCTTCGGGGCCTCAGACACCATATATTTT.

As DNA, the CDR3 is TGTGCCAGCAGTGCCACCCGAGGGCAGCCCCAGCATTTT. It translates to CASSATRGQPQHF. This chain connects TRBV27 to TRBJ1-5; D gene ambiguous. V was shortened by 5 bases and J by 7 bases, with 12 bases between the two germline ends. The CDR3 sequence is 13 residues long. Looked up from germline, CDR1 is MNHEY and CDR2 is SMNVEV (reference sequence).

The genes are TRBV5-6 and TRBJ2-5; D is unresolved. CDR1 and CDR2 from the germline V gene are SGHDT and YYEEEE. With 4 bases removed from V and 5 bases from J, the gap between germline ends came to 18 bases. This CDR3 contains 15 residues. The CDR3 here is CASSIRPVAMETQYF. In nucleotides, the CDR3 is TGTGCCAGCAGCATACGACCGGTGGCTATGGAGACCCAGTACTTC.

The chain has TRBV6-5 and TRBJ2-7, with D perhaps assigned TRBD1 or TRBD2 (6 bases each). Germline CDR1 MNHEY, CDR2 SVGAGI. With 3 bases removed from V and 2 bases from J, the gap between germline ends came to 14 bases. The length of the CDR3 is 15 residues. The CDR3 spells CASSYGGRTAYEQYF. Written as DNA, the CDR3 is TGTGCCAGCAGTTATGGGGGGCGCACCGCCTACGAGCAGTACTTC.

The gene calls are TRBV2 and TRBJ1-6, with 7 bases aligning to TRBD1. Per the germline V gene, CDR1 is SNHLY and CDR2 is FYNNEI. The junction had 7 bases not matched to a gene; V was cut back by 6 bases and J by 8 bases. CDR3 length equals 14 residues. This chain's CDR3 is CASSQRQGDSPLHF. CDR3 bases: TGTGCCAGCAGCCAGCGACAGGGAGATTCACCCCTCCACTTT.

V gene TRBV5-5 combines with J gene TRBJ1-5; D perhaps matches TRBD1 (5 bases). CDR1 is SGHKS, CDR2 YYEKEE, per germline (reference sequence). The CDR3 is 14 amino acids. Trimming shortened V by 1 base and J by 5 bases, and 10 bases separated the two germline ends. CDR3 nucleotide sequence: TGTGCCAGCAGCTTGCAGGGAGGCGATCAGCCCCAGCATTTT. Its protein product is CASSLQGGDQPQHF.

This chain uses TRBV6-5 with TRBJ1-3, with TRBD1 matching over 7 bases. Germline CDR1 is MNHEY and CDR2 is SVGAGI. With 4 bases clipped from V and 11 bases from J, the junction kept 8 bases outside the gene matches. The CDR3 loop spans 13 amino acids. The DNA of the CDR3 is TGTGCCAGCAGTTCCACACGGACAGGCGCCATATATTTT. Translation gives CASSSTRTGAIYF.

The chain carries TRBV5-1 and TRBJ1-1, with no clear D. V was trimmed by 3 bases and J by 0 bases, leaving 9 bases between them. The CDR3 covers 14 residues. Germline values: CDR1 SGHRS, CDR2 YFSETQ. Here the CDR3 reads CASSWGALNTEAFF. For the CDR3, the DNA is TGCGCCAGCAGCTGGGGAGCTTTGAACACTGAAGCTTTCTTT.

This rearrangement joins TRBV4-2 to TRBJ1-4, with 12 bases aligning to TRBD1. The V gene's germline CDR1 is LGHNA and CDR2 YNFKEQ. With 0 bases clipped from V and 7 bases from J, the junction kept 3 bases outside the gene matches. There are 16 residues in the CDR3. CDR3 in DNA: TGTGCCAGCAGCCAAGAGGGACAGGGGGCTAGTGAAAAACTGTTTTTT. Encoded protein: CASSQEGQGASEKLFF.

V is TRBV5-4 and J is TRBJ1-4, with D possibly being TRBD1 (5 bases). The V gene lost 0 bases and the J gene lost 7 bases, with 13 bases spanning the gap. This CDR3 is 15 amino acids long. From germline, CDR1 is SGHNT and CDR2 YYREEE (reference sequence). This CDR3 reads CASSLDRGRGEKLFF. CDR3 bases: TGTGCCAGCAGCTTGGATCGGGGGAGGGGTGAAAAACTGTTTTTT.

This clone was detected only a few times. The V call is TRBV28, the J call TRBJ1-1; TRBD1 matches 7 bases. This CDR3 is 13 amino acids long. From germline, CDR1 is MDHEN and CDR2 SYDVKM. V shed 6 bases, J shed 9 bases, and the junction held 10 bases outside the gene matches. CDR3 DNA sequence: TGTGCCAGCAGAGAACAGGGGTCAGGGAAAGCTTTCTTT. Translation gives CASREQGSGKAFF.

The chain links TRBV7-9 to TRBJ1-2; D is unclear. CDR3 length: 14 residues. With 4 bases removed from V and 8 bases from J, the gap between germline ends came to 17 bases. CDR1 is SEHNR and CDR2 is FQNEAQ in the germline V gene (reference sequence). The CDR3 spells CASSSWEAVRGYTF. For the CDR3, the DNA is TGTGCCAGCAGCTCCTGGGAAGCGGTTAGAGGCTACACCTTC.